The following is a T cell receptor (beta chain) sequence with its context. Antigen: not known. A read error may produce the germline difference seen at one junction end. There are 15 residues in the CDR3. Germline CDR1 MNHEY, CDR2 SVGEGT. The record originates from a study of T cells in Graves' hyperthyroidism and ophthalmopathy. Overall study: It was at initial diagnosis, before any treatment, that peripheral blood was collected. Study-wide findings and caveats: Model predictions of ophthalmopathy came a median approximately 6.8 months before onset. A model of 13 V-J features distinguished ophthalmopathy from stable hyperthyroidism.

Source material for PBMCs was 10 ml fresh peripheral blood. From RNA transcripts, TCR beta CDR3 regions were amplified. In the first-round RT-PCR of the TCR CDR3, the HTBI primer set was used. TCRdb ran MiXCR on the multiplex PCR reads and lists one entry per CDR3 protein. Counted here are some 570,000 distinct CDR3 sequences, approximately 17% occurring once; the ten biggest clones make up under 20%. The sequence was obtained from a woman aged 18-29 years with Graves' ophthalmopathy. The chain joins TRBV6-2 or TRBV6-3 to TRBJ1-2; 9 bases are a match to TRBD1. The sequencing sample was made of blood. CDR3 sequence reads: CTSSPLGQGNYGYTF. The CDR3 bases are TGTACCAGCAGCCCCCTGGGACAGGGCAACTATGGCTACACCTTC.